This TCR beta chain originates from a study of OX40 agonist ivuxolimab in advanced cancers. Looking at the study overall: Ivuxolimab, an antibody acting as an agonist of OX40 (CD134), was used to treat patients. Patients were treated with intravenous ivuxolimab, dosed at 0.01 to 10 mg/kg and infused every 2 weeks. Findings of the study overall: The antigen specificity of the peripheral T cells (those that were expanded) was not determined.

In its sample, this clone was seen a few times. The antigen remains unidentified. Generated by immunoSEQ multiplex PCR, the TCRdb table keeps only in-frame clones and is missing some. The sample holds tens of thousands of clones, roughly four fifths seen once. The V and J ends lost 2 bases and 10 bases respectively, with 15 bases between them. The CDR3 is 13 amino acids. CDR1 and CDR2 (germline): SGHDT, YYEEEE. The chain couples TRBV5-6 to TRBJ1-2; the D is unclear. Material: CD4+ or CD8+ T cells sorted from blood, obtained in a trial of the OX40 agonist ivuxolimab. The TCR sequence derives from an adult with an advanced solid tumor such as melanoma, head and neck, liver or kidney cancer. The CDR3 DNA reads TGTGCCAGCAGCTTAAGCTCCCCCGCCAACTACACCTTC. It codes for CASSLSSPANYTF.